The source of this T cell receptor (beta chain) is a study of shared clonotypes between healthy human individuals (dated by TCRdb to about 2020). With respect to the entire study: A few men and a couple of women, aged 18 to 49 years, made up the cohort. To estimate repertoire size and how much clonotypes are shared between individuals, the study performed deep sequencing of blood TCR repertoires from a handful of healthy adults. To increase sequencing depth and limit assay-specific biases, TCR repertoire library preparation and sequencing were carried out by different laboratories using diverse techniques. For each donor, CD4 naive and CD4 memory were each given three plates, CD8 naive was given two plates, and CD8 memory was given one plate. Between about 0.8 and 8.9 billion PBMCs per donor were obtained by leukapheresis.

For the CD8 naive samples, CD45RO-negative cells were positively selected for CCR7, yielding a CD45RA+CCR7+ population from which TemRA cells were excluded. Healthy HIV-negative adults with no recently reported acute infections or vaccinations were included as donors. All donors were Caucasian adults living in Nashville, Tennessee, USA. Blood was collected by leukapheresis, and PBMCs were isolated by Ficoll-Histopaque density gradient centrifugation and then cryopreserved in liquid nitrogen vapor phase. Analytical flow cytometry was used to check the purity and quantity of every magnetically sorted T cell population. Each sorted fraction had its genomic DNA isolated and then quantified by UV absorbance on a Nanodrop 2000c. The paper's findings and limits, for the study overall: Clonotypes shared by all four sorted-subset donors showed higher generation probabilities than non-shared clonotypes. Because the study included only a small number of donors, the genetic and exposure-history diversity represented was limited. Pairwise subsampling indicated that sequencing depth was expected to affect the degree of clonotype sharing among donors. Rarefaction of sorted-subset datasets indicated incomplete sequencing despite the large sequencing depth. Across a handful of donors, 5% to 6% of naive CD4, approximately 4% of naive CD8, approximately 2.5% of memory CD4, and roughly 0.41% of memory CD8 clonotypes were shared. Sampling was restricted to blood, and TCR repertoires in tissue are likely to differ from TCR repertoires in blood. Larger estimated clonotype richness was generally found for naive subsets than for memory subsets.

For this clone: Its antigen specificity is not known. Base qualities are not provided; no much larger clone lies one nucleotide away.

From the germline V gene, CDR1 is MGHDK and CDR2 is SYGVNS. There are 13 amino acids in the CDR3, from cysteine to phenylalanine inclusive. The sequence is cut down to CDR3 DNA, 39 bases in frame from base 1. V is clipped by 4 bases and J by 6 bases, and the sequence between their germline boundaries is 10 bases long. TCR CDR3 regions were amplified from genomic DNA by multiplex PCR using the deep immunoSEQ assay. Extracted genomic DNA from each cell subset was spread evenly across all wells of several immunoSEQ 96-well plates, with each plate serving as a replicate. Each replicate PCR for sorted subsets received around 0.2 ug genomic DNA, equal to around 32,000 T cell genomes. Purified libraries were quantified with a Qubit 3.0 fluorometer, sized on a Bioanalyzer 2100, and re-quantified with the KAPA Library Quantification kit. Every immunoSEQ 96-well plate was sequenced on a separate single-read 150-cycle Illumina NextSeq 550 flow cell. In the authors' own workflow: The immunoSEQ output contained only junctional sequences without quality scores, so filtering could not match that applied to full-length reads. Sequences were annotated with PyIR, a Python wrapper for IgBLAST v1.9, using IMGT germline references to assign V/J genes and CDR3. Reads with weak V/J assignments (E-value above 1e-6), missing CDR3, stop codons, out-of-frame junctions, or ambiguous translated residues were removed. V3J clonotypes were defined as sequences sharing an identical inferred V gene, J gene, and CDR3 amino acid sequence. Percentage overlap between repertoires was calculated by dividing the number of shared unique clonotypes by the size of the smaller repertoire. Repertoire richness was assessed with RTK rarefaction, the Chao1 estimator, and Recon v2.1 estimates of unobserved clonotypes. Generation probabilities for all TCRbeta clonotypes obtained by the gDNA method from several donors were computed using OLGA. TCRdb's version of the immuneACCESS table is confined to in-frame rearrangements and falls short of the full clone set. An unresolved V gene accounts for under half of the shortfall where checked; the remainder is of unknown origin. V, J and clone size were drawn from that table, and D and trimming were deduced from the DNA. The sample table records about 1,900,000 clones; about 95% of these occur just once. Clones ranked in the top ten supply 1.2% of the sample.

Sequenced input: naive CD8+ T cells sorted from blood. The cell subset or site label for this specimen denotes: CD45RA+CCR7+. This TCR derives from a young man in good health. In this chain, TRBV25-1 is recombined with TRBJ2-1; confidence is insufficient to name the D gene. The DNA sequence follows: TGTGCCAGCAGTGTGCTACTCGCCAATGAGCAGTTCTTC. This sequence encodes CASSVLLANEQFF.